Included here is one TCR beta chain sequence, with context. It may be a read error: a sequence one base away is much more abundant. TCR cDNA, made by 5'RACE template switching, carried an added universal primer site and UMIs. Using its own MiXCR run on the 5' RACE reads, TCRdb lists one record per CDR3 protein. The repertoire holds under 50,000 distinct CDR3 sequences, with 5.5% to 8% as singletons. The sample comes from a study of T cells after yellow fever vaccination. Notes on the study in general: Peaking on day 5 versus 15, the secondary response was faster but weaker. FACS-sorted repertoires could contain abundant clonotypes contaminating from the bulk population. Almost all vaccine-responding clonotypes went undetected in sorted memory subsets on day 0.

The CDR3 runs to 13 residues. V lost 5 bases, J lost 7 bases, and 15 bases lay in between. Germline loops: CDR1 MGHDK, CDR2 SYGVNS. The TCR sequence derives from a man between 25 and 39 years old who received the YFV17D yellow fever vaccine. The chain uses TRBV25-1 and TRBJ2-7; unclear D gene. The specimen comprised PBMCs, either bulk or a sorted T-cell subset (CD4+, CD8+, memory, or dextramer-sorted; not recorded which), sampled 45 days after the yellow fever booster vaccination. Here the CDR3 DNA reads TGTGCCAGCAGTCCCGAAGGGTGTGGGGAGCAGTACTTC. It specifies CASSPEGCGEQYF.